This passage covers 26 T cell receptor beta chains from one sample sequenced in a study of a mutant IDH1 vaccine in newly diagnosed glioma listed by TCRdb under 2021. These receptors have no identified antigens. The time point label for this specimen denotes: week 47, end of study. Each vaccine dose, consisting of 300 ug of a 20-mer mutant IDH1 peptide in Montanide, was administered subcutaneously with topical imiquimod. The library was obtained by the immunoSEQ multiplex PCR assay. As stored in TCRdb, this immuneACCESS dataset retains in-frame rearrangements with V and J assigned. A fraction of the clones does not appear; measured against another copy, unresolved V genes explain less than half of the discrepancy, and the remainder lacks a known reason. In all, the sample holds under 40,000 clones, and more than 70% of those were seen once. About 2.2% of the sample comes from the top ten. The specimen comprised PBMCs, sampled from a glioma patient whose treatment included an IDH1 peptide vaccine. These receptors originate from a man aged 40-55 years with glioma.

This sequence joins TRBV5-6 and TRBJ1-3; perhaps TRBD1 as D (6 bases). V was cut by 4 bases and J by 1 base, with 15 bases left in between. The CDR3 covers 16 residues. CDR1 SGHDT and CDR2 YYEEEE come from the germline V gene. The CDR3 DNA sequence: TGTGCCAGCAGCGTTTACAGGGAACGTTCTGGAAACACCATATATTTT. Translated: CASSVYRERSGNTIYF.

The chain links TRBV28 to TRBJ2-3; possibly TRBD1 or TRBD2 for D (7 bases each). With 2 bases removed from V and 7 bases from J, the gap between germline ends came to 13 bases. CDR1 and CDR2 from the germline V gene are MDHEN and SYDVKM. The CDR3 totals 14 residues. The CDR3: CASSLNRGGNTQYF. CDR3 DNA sequence: TGTGCCAGCAGTTTAAACAGGGGAGGGAATACGCAGTATTTT.

This rearrangement joins TRBV28 to TRBJ1-2; 10 positions match TRBD1. V lost 4 bases to trimming and J lost 4 bases; unmatched junction nucleotides: 9. The germline V gene has CDR1 MDHEN and CDR2 SYDVKM. CDR3 size: 16 residues. DNA for the CDR3: TGTGCCAGCAGTTCTACCCTGGGACAGGGGAGCTATGGCTACACCTTC. This encodes CASSSTLGQGSYGYTF.

The CDR3, as DNA: TGTGCCAGTAGTGTCAGACAGGACGAGGACTATGGCTACACCTTC. It specifies CASSVRQDEDYGYTF. V is TRBV19 and J is TRBJ1-2; D is perhaps TRBD1 (6 bases). There are 15 residues in the CDR3. CDR1 is LNHDA and CDR2 is SQIVND in the germline V gene (reference sequence). V was clipped by 5 bases and J by 3 bases, with 16 bases between them. The complete variable domain, with remaining parts taken from reference TRBV19 and TRBJ1-2, reads DGGITQSPKYLFRKEGQNVTLSCEQNLNHDAMYWYRQDPGQGLRLIYYSQIVNDFQKGDIAEGYSVSREKKESFPLTVTSAQKNPTAFYLCASSVRQDEDYGYTFGSGTRLTVV.

This chain links TRBV5-6 with TRBJ1-2; 7 bases are a match to TRBD1. The junction had 14 bases not matched to a gene; V was cut back by 4 bases and J by 8 bases. CDR3 length: 15 amino acids. In germline, CDR1 is SGHDT, CDR2 YYEEEE. CDR3 sequence (DNA): TGTGCCAGCAGCCACGACACAGGGGCTAAGGGAGGCTACACCTTC. This gives the protein CASSHDTGAKGGYTF.

V is TRBV5-8 and J is TRBJ2-7; perhaps D is TRBD1 or TRBD2 (5 bases each). CDR3 size: 16 residues. V was shortened by 1 base and J by 6 bases, with 20 bases between the two germline ends. Germline loops: CDR1 SGHTS, CDR2 YDEGEE. The CDR3 sequence is CASSLYGAIPPGEQYV. The CDR3 nucleotides read TGTGCCAGCAGCTTGTACGGGGCTATACCACCCGGCGAGCAGTACGTC.

This chain uses TRBV7-8 with TRBJ1-2, with a possible D match to TRBD1 (5 bases). Trimming took off 1 base at V and 0 bases at J, with 21 bases between the two ends. The V gene's germline CDR1 is SGHVS and CDR2 FQNEAQ. CDR3 size: 19 residues. The CDR3 region has the DNA TGTGCCAGCAGCTTAGATCGGGGCCCGGGGTCGCGAGCTAACTATGGCTACACCTTC. Translating it yields CASSLDRGPGSRANYGYTF.

CDR3 bases: TGTGCCAGCAGTGCCACAGGGGGCGGCACTGAAGCTTTCTTT. Translation gives CASSATGGGTEAFF. V gene TRBV6-4 combines with J gene TRBJ1-1; 9 bases are a match to TRBD1. This CDR3 has 14 residues. Losses at the gene ends were 4 bases for V and 4 bases for J; bases not matched to a gene: 4. Per germline, CDR1 MRHNA and CDR2 SNTAGT.

The V and J genes are TRBV4-1 and TRBJ2-5, with 7 bases identical to TRBD1. The junction had 7 bases not matched to a gene; V was cut back by 0 bases and J by 6 bases. This CDR3 contains 15 residues. The germline V gene encodes CDR1 MGHRA and CDR2 YSYEKL. The CDR3 bases are TGCGCCAGCAGCCAAGACACGACAGGGCAAAAGACCCAGTACTTC. It yields the protein CASSQDTTGQKTQYF.

This clone was detected only once. The CDR3 DNA reads as TGTGCCAGTAGTATGACGACAGGGGGCTATGGCTACACCTTC. This gives the protein CASSMTTGGYGYTF. The genes are TRBV19 and TRBJ1-2, with 9 bases matching TRBD1. CDR3 length equals 14 residues. The V segment lost 3 bases and the J segment 4 bases; nucleotides outside the gene matches: 3. Germline values: CDR1 LNHDA, CDR2 SQIVND (reference sequence).

The chain combines TRBV29-1 with TRBJ1-2; unclear D gene. V was clipped by 3 bases and J by 0 bases, with 2 bases between them. The germline CDR1 and CDR2 sequences are SQVTM and ANQGSEA. There are 11 residues in the CDR3. The CDR3 region has the DNA TGCAGCGTTGAGGCTAACTATGGCTACACCTTC. This gives the protein CSVEANYGYTF.

This sequence joins TRBV28 and TRBJ1-5; 7 bases are shared with TRBD1. This CDR3 contains 15 residues. Germline V gene data show CDR1 as MDHEN and CDR2 as SYDVKM. The V gene end was trimmed by 5 bases and the J gene end by 4 bases; junction bases not matched to a gene: 8. CDR3 nucleotide sequence: TGTGCCAGCAGTAACTCGCAGGGGGTTAATCAGCCCCAGCATTTT. This translates into CASSNSQGVNQPQHF.

J is TRBJ1-6 and V is TRBV19; D unclear. Trimming stripped 2 bases from V and 7 bases from J, with 9 bases between. Looked up from germline, CDR1 is LNHDA and CDR2 is SQIVND (reference sequence). The CDR3 is made up of 14 amino acids. The CDR3 DNA reads as TGTGCCAGTAGTATACGATCATGGAATTCACCCCTCCACTTT. Translating it yields CASSIRSWNSPLHF.

The chain carries TRBV5-4 and TRBJ2-1; TRBD1 is a possible D gene (6 bases). The CDR3 loop spans 14 amino acids. V lost 0 bases to trimming and J lost 6 bases, with 10 bases between them. Germline V gene sequence: CDR1 SGHNT, CDR2 YYREEE (reference sequence). DNA of the CDR3: TGTGCCAGCAGCTTGGGGGGGCTCAGCAATGAGCAGTTCTTC. Protein sequence: CASSLGGLSNEQFF.

The rearrangement links TRBV5-6 to TRBJ2-7, with 8 bases fitting TRBD1. Germline CDR1 and CDR2: SGHDT and YYEEEE. Trimming took 0 bases from V and 7 from J; bases not matched to a gene: 6. This CDR3 has 14 amino acids. CDR3 region: CASSLGQGLREQYV. The CDR3 DNA is TGTGCCAGCAGCTTGGGACAGGGGCTGAGGGAGCAGTACGTC.

The chain uses TRBV19 and TRBJ2-1; D is uncertain. Looked up from germline, CDR1 is LNHDA and CDR2 is SQIVND (reference sequence). V was cut by 3 bases and J by 5 bases, with 8 bases left in between. The CDR3 runs 13 residues. The CDR3, as DNA: TGTGCCAGTAGTATGGCGTATAACAATGAGCAGTTCTTC. Its protein is CASSMAYNNEQFF.

The count of this clone is one. The chain couples TRBV7-9 to TRBJ2-5; a possible D gene is TRBD2 (5 bases). The CDR3 is 17 residues long. Deletions cut 5 bases from V and 5 bases from J, with 24 bases between. Germline V gene lookup returns CDR1 SEHNR and CDR2 FQNEAQ (reference sequence). The CDR3 loop is CASSPPPFVSRRETQYF. The CDR3 DNA sequence: TGTGCCAGCAGCCCGCCCCCTTTCGTCTCGAGGAGGGAGACCCAGTACTTC. The variable domain in full, completed from reference TRBV7-9 and TRBJ2-5, reads DTGVSQNPRHKITKRGQNVTFRCDPISEHNRLYWYRQTLGQGPEFLTYFQNEAQLEKSRLLSDRFSAERPKGSFSTLEIQRTEQGDSAMYLCASSPPPFVSRRETQYFGPGTRLLVL.

V is TRBV27 and J is TRBJ1-1; D not resolved. V was cut by 4 bases and J by 5 bases, with 11 bases left in between. From germline, CDR1 is MNHEY and CDR2 SMNVEV (reference sequence). This CDR3 is 13 amino acids long. This CDR3 is CASSYGPWTEAFF. DNA for the CDR3: TGTGCCAGCAGTTACGGGCCTTGGACTGAAGCTTTCTTT.

This chain links TRBV4-3 with TRBJ2-5; D is possibly TRBD2 (6 bases). The CDR3 consists of 14 residues. Germline V gene data show CDR1 as LGHNA and CDR2 as YSLEER. Trimming took 8 bases from V and 3 from J, leaving 16 bases between them. CDR3 protein: CASSRGRGKETQYF. The DNA of the CDR3 is TGCGCCAGCTCCCGTGGACGGGGGAAAGAGACCCAGTACTTC.

This chain uses TRBV7-9 with TRBJ1-1; TRBD1 matches at 7 bases. Germline V lookup: CDR1 SEHNR, CDR2 FQNEAQ (reference sequence). CDR3 length equals 13 residues. V trimming: 3 bases; J trimming: 3 bases; junction bases outside the gene matches: 1. The CDR3 DNA is TGTGCCAGCAGCTTTACAGGGGACACTGAAGCTTTCTTT. Protein sequence: CASSFTGDTEAFF.

This chain uses TRBV7-3 with TRBJ2-2; D is tentatively TRBD1 or TRBD2 (6 bases each). CDR1 SGHTA and CDR2 FQGTGA come from the germline V gene. The CDR3 consists of 16 residues. The germline V and J ends were trimmed by 6 bases and 1 base, with 15 bases remaining between them. CDR3 nucleotides: TGTGCCAGCAGTCAATTCGGGGGACAGAACACCGGGGAGCTGTTTTTT. This gives the protein CASSQFGGQNTGELFF.

The rearrangement links TRBV5-1 to TRBJ2-7, with TRBD1 matching 7 bases. After removal of 5 bases from V and 3 bases from J, the junction contained 11 bases not matched to a gene. This CDR3 region has 15 residues. CDR1 is SGHRS, CDR2 YFSETQ, per germline. CDR3 in amino acids: CASSPWTGGGYEQYV. Here the CDR3 DNA reads TGCGCCAGCAGTCCCTGGACAGGAGGAGGCTACGAGCAGTACGTC.

This clone was seen only once. This rearrangement joins TRBV19 to TRBJ2-7; D is perhaps TRBD2 (6 bases). Germline V gene data show CDR1 as LNHDA and CDR2 as SQIVND (reference sequence). The CDR3 covers 15 residues. The ends were cut back, 1 base at V and 4 bases at J, with 14 bases in the middle. CDR3: CASSIVRGSGYEQYF. The CDR3 DNA reads TGTGCCAGTAGTATAGTTCGGGGGTCCGGATACGAGCAGTACTTC.

V is TRBV5-4 and J is TRBJ2-4, with D possibly being TRBD2 (7 bases). With 4 bases removed from V and 14 bases from J, the gap between germline ends came to 25 bases. The CDR3 consists of 15 residues. CDR1 is SGHNT and CDR2 is YYREEE in the germline V gene (reference sequence). CDR3 sequence: CASSRFRAAGGGEYF. CDR3 DNA sequence: TGTGCCAGCAGCCGCTTCAGGGCCGCAGGAGGGGGGGAGTACTTC.

This chain links TRBV2 with TRBJ1-1; TRBD1 is a possible D gene (5 bases). Germline V CDR1 and CDR2: SNHLY, FYNNEI. Trimming left V 5 bases short and J 2 bases short, with 12 bases between. There are 14 residues in the CDR3. The CDR3 sequence is CASSPGTGNTEAFF. The CDR3 DNA follows: TGTGCCAGCAGTCCCGGGACGGGAAACACTGAAGCTTTCTTT.

The rearrangement uses TRBV19 and TRBJ2-2; D is perhaps TRBD1 (5 bases). Germline V lookup: CDR1 LNHDA, CDR2 SQIVND (reference sequence). The CDR3 runs 13 residues. V dropped 3 bases and J dropped 6 bases, with 8 bases sitting between them. CDR3: CASSMVRAGELFF. CDR3 sequence (DNA): TGTGCCAGTAGTATGGTCAGGGCCGGGGAGCTGTTTTTT.